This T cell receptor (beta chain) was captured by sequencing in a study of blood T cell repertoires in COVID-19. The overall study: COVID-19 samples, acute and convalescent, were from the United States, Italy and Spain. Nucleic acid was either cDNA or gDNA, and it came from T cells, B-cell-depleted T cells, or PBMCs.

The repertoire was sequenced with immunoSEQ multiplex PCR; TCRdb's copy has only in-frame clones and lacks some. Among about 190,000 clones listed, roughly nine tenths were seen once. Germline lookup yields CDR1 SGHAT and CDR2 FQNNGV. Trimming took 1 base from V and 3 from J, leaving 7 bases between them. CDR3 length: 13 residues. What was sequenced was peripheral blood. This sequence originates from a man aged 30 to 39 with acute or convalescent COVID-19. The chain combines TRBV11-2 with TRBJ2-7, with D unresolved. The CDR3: CASSLGVSYEQYF. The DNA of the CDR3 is TGTGCCAGCAGCTTAGGTGTGAGCTACGAGCAGTACTTC.